Listed below are T cell receptor beta chains from one sample, sequenced in a study of T cell repertoires in cytomegalovirus infection. For these receptors, no antigen is known. Each CDR3 protein is one row after TCRdb ran MiXCR on the reads. The data show 140,000 to 150,000 distinct CDR3 sequences, with roughly 32% seen just once and 45% to 60% held by the top ten. The sequenced sample was CD8+ T cells from cultured PBMCs, obtained from culture after CMV antigen stimulation. These receptors were collected from a human donor in good health (CMV status not recorded). Some clones in this sample may be carry-over from other donors' samples. Both conserved end residues are part of each CDR3. A D gene is named only where the DNA matches it firmly. Only part of the rows carry a size: once, few, many, or a class if the clone is expanded.

>few|TRBJ2-4|TRBD1|TRBV6-9
TGTGCCAGCAGTTATTCCCACAGGGGGGACATTCAGTACTTC
CASSYSHRGDIQYF
>few|TRBJ2-1|.|TRBV7-9
TGTGCCAGCAGCTCGACTAGAGGGGACCCCTCCTACAATGAGCAGTTCTTC
CASSSTRGDPSYNEQFF
>many|TRBJ1-1|.|TRBV5-5
TGTGCCAGCACCCAAGGCTGGCACGGGAACACTGAAGCTTTCTTT
CASTQGWHGNTEAFF
>.|TRBJ2-3|TRBD2|TRBV12-3/TRBV12-4
TGTGCCAGCAGTTTAGGTGGGGGGGGACCGGGGCCAGATACGCAGTATTTT
CASSLGGGGPGPDTQYF
>many|TRBJ2-3|TRBD2|TRBV20-1
TGCAGTGCTAGAGCCCTCACGGGGGGGCCGTCAGATACGCAGTATTTT
CSARALTGGPSDTQYF
>few|TRBJ2-2|TRBD2|TRBV7-6
TGTGCCAGCAGCTTAGAAGGCCTAGCGGAGAACACCGGGGAGCTGTTTTTT
CASSLEGLAENTGELFF
>.|TRBJ2-1|.|TRBV20-1
TGCAGTGCTAGAGGTGAGGCAGGCAGCTCCTACAATGAGCAGTTCTTC
CSARGEAGSSYNEQFF
>.|TRBJ2-7|.|TRBV5-1
TGCGCCAACAGCTTGAGTACGAGCTCCTACGAGCAGTACTTC
CANSLSTSSYEQYF
>few|TRBJ2-7|TRBD2|TRBV7-2
TGTGCCAGCAGCATTCGAGCGGGGAGACCCTACGAGCAGTACTTC
CASSIRAGRPYEQYF
>many|TRBJ2-7|TRBD2|TRBV7-6
TGTGCCAGCACCCGCGGGGGTGCCTACGAGCAGTACTTC
CASTRGGAYEQYF
>few|TRBJ1-2|TRBD1|TRBV11-2
TGTGCCAGCAGCGATAGAGTAGGGGGCATATATGGCTACACCTTC
CASSDRVGGIYGYTF
>once|TRBJ2-5|TRBD2|TRBV4-2
TGTGCCAGCAGCGGAGGGACTAGCGGGGGCACTAGGGAGACCCAGTACTTC
CASSGGTSGGTRETQYF
>few|TRBJ1-2|.|TRBV19
TGTGCCAGTAGTATCGGGGGGCTCGATGGCTACACCTTC
CASSIGGLDGYTF
>few|TRBJ1-5|.|TRBV15
TGTGCCACCAGTCCAATTGAGTGGGAGTTCAATAGCAATCAGCCCCAGCATTTT
CATSPIEWEFNSNQPQHF
>.|TRBJ1-2|.|TRBV7-6
TGTGCCAGCAGCTCCCAGACACTTGTGAACTATGGCTACACCTTC
CASSSQTLVNYGYTF
>.|TRBJ2-7|.|TRBV12-3/TRBV12-4
TGTGCCAGCAGTTTCTCTTGGACCTACGAGCAGTACTTC
CASSFSWTYEQYF
>.|TRBJ2-1|.|TRBV6-6
TGTGCCAGCAGTTACAGTTCGAGTGAGCAGTTCTTC
CASSYSSSEQFF
>.|TRBJ2-1|TRBD1|TRBV7-9
TGTGCCAGCAGCTCCCCCGGGACAGGTTACAATGAGCAGTTCTTC
CASSSPGTGYNEQFF
>many|TRBJ1-1|.|TRBV11-3
TGTGCCAGCAGCTTCGGAGAAAACACTGAAGCTTTCTTT
CASSFGENTEAFF
>.|TRBJ2-1|.|TRBV9
TGTGCCAGCAGCGTAGGGCCGGGAGGCGGGGGCCTAAATGAGCAGTTCTTC
CASSVGPGGGGLNEQFF
>.|TRBJ2-7|TRBD2|TRBV9
TGTGCCAGCAGCCCTTCCGGGACTAGCGGGGGTATCGAGTACTTC
CASSPSGTSGGIEYF
>few|TRBJ1-2|.|TRBV20-1
TGCAGTGCTAGTCTTTCGGGGGGCGGCTACACCTTC
CSASLSGGGYTF
>.|TRBJ1-4|.|TRBV2
TGTGCCAGCAGTGAAGCTCGGCGCTCAACTAATGAAAAACTGTTTTTT
CASSEARRSTNEKLFF
>few|TRBJ2-3|.|TRBV15
TGTGCCACCAGCAGAGATCTTGCCGTAACGGGGGGCACAGATACGCAGTATTTT
CATSRDLAVTGGTDTQYF
>many|TRBJ1-5|TRBD1|TRBV7-8
TGTGCCAGCAGCCTACTACAAGGGACAGTCGATCAGCCCCAGCATTTT
CASSLLQGTVDQPQHF
>many|TRBJ1-6|.|TRBV20-1
TGCAGTGCTAGAGTATTACAGGCAGATAATTCACCCCTCCACTTT
CSARVLQADNSPLHF
>.|TRBJ2-1|.|TRBV10-3
TGTGCCATCAGTGAGGGACAGTCCCATGAGCAGTTCTTC
CAISEGQSHEQFF
>many|TRBJ1-1|.|TRBV7-2
TGTGCCAGCAGCCATTCTAGGAACACTGAAGCTTTCTTT
CASSHSRNTEAFF
>.|TRBJ2-3|.|TRBV27
TGTGCCAGCAGCTCCTCTGGGGGGGCCCTGGATACGCAGTATTTT
CASSSSGGALDTQYF
>few|TRBJ2-2|.|TRBV7-8
TGTGCCAGCAGCTCAAGGAGTTTCACCGGGGAGCTGTTTTTT
CASSSRSFTGELFF
>many|TRBJ2-7|TRBD2|TRBV7-9
TGTGCCAGCAGCGTAACTAGCGGGGGGCCCCACGAGCAGTACTTC
CASSVTSGGPHEQYF
>.|TRBJ2-3|.|TRBV6-4
TGTGCCAGCCGTGACAATTACACAGATACGCAGTATTTT
CASRDNYTDTQYF
>few|TRBJ2-1|.|TRBV19
TGTGCCAGTAGTATCCGGGACGGAGCCTACAATGAGCAGTTCTTC
CASSIRDGAYNEQFF
>many|TRBJ1-4|.|TRBV7-9
TGTGCCAGTATCGGGACCCCTGGCGAAAAACTGTTTTTT
CASIGTPGEKLFF
>few|TRBJ1-1|.|TRBV11-2
TGTGCCAGCAGAACCCCGGGGGGGACTGAAGCTTTCTTT
CASRTPGGTEAFF
>many|TRBJ2-7|TRBD2|TRBV7-9
TGTGCCAGCAGCTTAGTTTTGACTAGCGGGGGGGCCTCTGTTGGCGAGCAGTACTTC
CASSLVLTSGGASVGEQYF
>.|TRBJ2-5|.|TRBV3-1
TGTGCCAGCAGCCAGGTCGGCGAGACCCAGTACTTC
CASSQVGETQYF
>.|TRBJ1-1|.|TRBV4-2
TGTGCCAGCAGCCAAGATTTTCGGGAGACATACACTGAAGCTTTCTTT
CASSQDFRETYTEAFF
>few|TRBJ2-1|.|TRBV2
TGTGCCAGCAGTTACGGGGGTAGCTCCTACAATGAGCAGTTCTTC
CASSYGGSSYNEQFF
>.|TRBJ1-1|.|TRBV12-3/TRBV12-4
TGTGCCAGCAGTTTAGGTAGCAGGGGAACTTTCTTT
CASSLGSRGTFF
>few|TRBJ2-7|TRBD2|TRBV7-6
TGTGCCAGCAGCGCGGGACTAACGAGCTCCTACGAGCAGTACTTC
CASSAGLTSSYEQYF
>.|TRBJ1-5|TRBD1|TRBV12-3/TRBV12-4
TGTGCCAGCAGTGGGTCGGACAGGGCACTTCAGCCCCAGCATTTT
CASSGSDRALQPQHF
>few|TRBJ2-2|TRBD2|TRBV6-1
TGTGCCGGAGGACTAGCGGGGTGCTCTCCGAACACCGGGGAGCTGTTTTTT
CAGGLAGCSPNTGELFF
>.|TRBJ2-1|TRBD1|TRBV27
TGTGCCAGCAGCCTTAACAGGGGCAATGAGCAGTTCTTC
CASSLNRGNEQFF
>.|TRBJ2-3|TRBD2|TRBV3-1
TGTGCCAGCAGCCCGCCTAGCGGGGGAGGAACAGATACGCAGTATTTT
CASSPPSGGGTDTQYF
>many|TRBJ1-1|TRBD1|TRBV27
TGTGCCAGCAGTTTATCCTTAGGGACAGGGGACACTGAAGCTTTCTTT
CASSLSLGTGDTEAFF
>many|TRBJ2-7|TRBD2|TRBV5-1
TGCGCCAGCAGCTTGGGACTAGCGGGGGAAGAGCAGTACTTC
CASSLGLAGEEQYF
>many|TRBJ1-5|TRBD1|TRBV29-1
TGCAGCGTTACCGGGGACAGGGGCCTCAATCAGCCCCAGCATTTT
CSVTGDRGLNQPQHF
>.|TRBJ2-3|.|TRBV4-1
TGCGCCAGCAGTGGTCCGGGGGCAGATACGCAGTATTTT
CASSGPGADTQYF
>few|TRBJ2-1|.|TRBV5-1
TGCGCCAGCAGCTTGGATGGGCAGGGGATGAGTGAGCAGTTCTTC
CASSLDGQGMSEQFF
>.|TRBJ2-3|.|TRBV7-6
TGTGCCAGCAGCGCTTGGGCGCCGGGCACAGATACGCAGTATTTT
CASSAWAPGTDTQYF